This is a list of T cell receptor beta chains from one sample in a study of cytomegalovirus exposure and HLA in healthy donors. Libraries were prepared by immunoSEQ multiplex PCR; TCRdb keeps only in-frame clonotypes and omits some of them. This sample carries about 82,000 clones, about 78% of them seen once, and the ten largest clones take 3.3%. The sequenced sample consisted of PBMCs. The receptor set was obtained from a man aged 50-59 years in good health and CMV-seronegative. The CDR3 runs from the conserved cysteine through the conserved F or W. Fields, in order: CDR3 protein, CDR3 DNA, J gene, D gene, clone size, V gene. A D gene is named only where the DNA matches it firmly. Some rows mark clone size as missing; the rest say once, few, many or name a class of expanded clone.

cdr3_aa: CASSQSAAEQYF
cdr3_nt: TGTGCCAGCAGCCAGTCGGCGGCCGAGCAGTACTTC
j_call: TRBJ2-7
d_call: -
clone_size: -
v_call: TRBV6-5

cdr3_aa: CASSPTTREAEKLFF
cdr3_nt: TGCGCCAGCAGCCCCACAACACGGGAGGCTGAAAAACTGTTTTTT
j_call: TRBJ1-4
d_call: -
clone_size: -
v_call: TRBV5-1

cdr3_aa: CATEGWSMTGIRPKEQYF
cdr3_nt: TGTGCCACCGAGGGTTGGTCAATGACAGGGATTCGCCCTAAAGAGCAGTACTTC
j_call: TRBJ2-7
d_call: TRBD1
clone_size: -
v_call: TRBV10-3

cdr3_aa: CASSASQGWLGSQYF
cdr3_nt: TGTGCCAGCAGCGCTTCACAGGGATGGCTTGGGTCGCAGTATTTT
j_call: TRBJ2-3
d_call: -
clone_size: -
v_call: TRBV5-5

cdr3_aa: CASSRTSGETQYF
cdr3_nt: TGTGCCAGTAGTAGGACTAGCGGAGAGACCCAGTACTTC
j_call: TRBJ2-5
d_call: TRBD2
clone_size: -
v_call: TRBV19

cdr3_aa: CASSGLAGSSTDTQYF
cdr3_nt: TGTGCCAGCAGCGGACTAGCGGGGAGTAGCACAGATACGCAGTATTTT
j_call: TRBJ2-3
d_call: TRBD2
clone_size: once
v_call: TRBV9

cdr3_aa: CASSPPTSGGAKTQYF
cdr3_nt: TGTGCCAGCTCACCACCTACCAGCGGGGGGGCGAAGACCCAGTACTTC
j_call: TRBJ2-5
d_call: TRBD2
clone_size: -
v_call: TRBV18

cdr3_aa: CASSLGRGQQETQYF
cdr3_nt: TGTGCCAGCTCACTGGGCAGGGGGCAGCAAGAGACCCAGTACTTC
j_call: TRBJ2-5
d_call: TRBD1
clone_size: -
v_call: TRBV18

cdr3_aa: CASSLETAAYGYTF
cdr3_nt: TGTGCCAGCAGCTTAGAGACAGCCGCCTATGGCTACACCTTC
j_call: TRBJ1-2
d_call: -
clone_size: -
v_call: TRBV7-9

cdr3_aa: CASSLMWRGGELFF
cdr3_nt: TGTGCCAGCAGCTTAATGTGGCGGGGCGGGGAGCTGTTTTTT
j_call: TRBJ2-2
d_call: -
clone_size: -
v_call: TRBV11-2

cdr3_aa: CASIPDGNSPLHF
cdr3_nt: TGTGCCAGCATTCCTGACGGGAATTCACCCCTCCACTTT
j_call: TRBJ1-6
d_call: -
clone_size: -
v_call: TRBV28

cdr3_aa: CASSGRGGLDTEAFF
cdr3_nt: TGTGCCAGCAGCGGAAGGGGAGGGTTGGACACTGAAGCTTTCTTT
j_call: TRBJ1-1
d_call: -
clone_size: -
v_call: TRBV9

cdr3_aa: CASSQYTGGNSYNEQFF
cdr3_nt: TGTGCCAGCAGCCAGTATACAGGGGGCAACTCCTACAATGAGCAGTTCTTC
j_call: TRBJ2-1
d_call: TRBD1
clone_size: -
v_call: TRBV4-2

cdr3_aa: CASSPSRGVGYTF
cdr3_nt: TGTGCCAGCAGCCCTTCCAGGGGAGTCGGCTACACCTTC
j_call: TRBJ1-2
d_call: -
clone_size: few
v_call: TRBV7-9

cdr3_aa: CASQQGANTGELFF
cdr3_nt: TGTGCCAGTCAACAGGGGGCTAACACCGGGGAGCTGTTTTTT
j_call: TRBJ2-2
d_call: TRBD1
clone_size: -
v_call: TRBV19

cdr3_aa: CASRRDSTGNTGELFF
cdr3_nt: TGTGCCAGCAGGAGGGACTCTACCGGGAACACCGGGGAGCTGTTTTTT
j_call: TRBJ2-2
d_call: -
clone_size: -
v_call: TRBV27

cdr3_aa: CAWSVLEVTDPSFSYGYTF
cdr3_nt: TGTGCCTGGAGTGTACTGGAAGTAACAGACCCCTCGTTTAGCTATGGCTACACCTTC
j_call: TRBJ1-2
d_call: -
clone_size: -
v_call: TRBV30